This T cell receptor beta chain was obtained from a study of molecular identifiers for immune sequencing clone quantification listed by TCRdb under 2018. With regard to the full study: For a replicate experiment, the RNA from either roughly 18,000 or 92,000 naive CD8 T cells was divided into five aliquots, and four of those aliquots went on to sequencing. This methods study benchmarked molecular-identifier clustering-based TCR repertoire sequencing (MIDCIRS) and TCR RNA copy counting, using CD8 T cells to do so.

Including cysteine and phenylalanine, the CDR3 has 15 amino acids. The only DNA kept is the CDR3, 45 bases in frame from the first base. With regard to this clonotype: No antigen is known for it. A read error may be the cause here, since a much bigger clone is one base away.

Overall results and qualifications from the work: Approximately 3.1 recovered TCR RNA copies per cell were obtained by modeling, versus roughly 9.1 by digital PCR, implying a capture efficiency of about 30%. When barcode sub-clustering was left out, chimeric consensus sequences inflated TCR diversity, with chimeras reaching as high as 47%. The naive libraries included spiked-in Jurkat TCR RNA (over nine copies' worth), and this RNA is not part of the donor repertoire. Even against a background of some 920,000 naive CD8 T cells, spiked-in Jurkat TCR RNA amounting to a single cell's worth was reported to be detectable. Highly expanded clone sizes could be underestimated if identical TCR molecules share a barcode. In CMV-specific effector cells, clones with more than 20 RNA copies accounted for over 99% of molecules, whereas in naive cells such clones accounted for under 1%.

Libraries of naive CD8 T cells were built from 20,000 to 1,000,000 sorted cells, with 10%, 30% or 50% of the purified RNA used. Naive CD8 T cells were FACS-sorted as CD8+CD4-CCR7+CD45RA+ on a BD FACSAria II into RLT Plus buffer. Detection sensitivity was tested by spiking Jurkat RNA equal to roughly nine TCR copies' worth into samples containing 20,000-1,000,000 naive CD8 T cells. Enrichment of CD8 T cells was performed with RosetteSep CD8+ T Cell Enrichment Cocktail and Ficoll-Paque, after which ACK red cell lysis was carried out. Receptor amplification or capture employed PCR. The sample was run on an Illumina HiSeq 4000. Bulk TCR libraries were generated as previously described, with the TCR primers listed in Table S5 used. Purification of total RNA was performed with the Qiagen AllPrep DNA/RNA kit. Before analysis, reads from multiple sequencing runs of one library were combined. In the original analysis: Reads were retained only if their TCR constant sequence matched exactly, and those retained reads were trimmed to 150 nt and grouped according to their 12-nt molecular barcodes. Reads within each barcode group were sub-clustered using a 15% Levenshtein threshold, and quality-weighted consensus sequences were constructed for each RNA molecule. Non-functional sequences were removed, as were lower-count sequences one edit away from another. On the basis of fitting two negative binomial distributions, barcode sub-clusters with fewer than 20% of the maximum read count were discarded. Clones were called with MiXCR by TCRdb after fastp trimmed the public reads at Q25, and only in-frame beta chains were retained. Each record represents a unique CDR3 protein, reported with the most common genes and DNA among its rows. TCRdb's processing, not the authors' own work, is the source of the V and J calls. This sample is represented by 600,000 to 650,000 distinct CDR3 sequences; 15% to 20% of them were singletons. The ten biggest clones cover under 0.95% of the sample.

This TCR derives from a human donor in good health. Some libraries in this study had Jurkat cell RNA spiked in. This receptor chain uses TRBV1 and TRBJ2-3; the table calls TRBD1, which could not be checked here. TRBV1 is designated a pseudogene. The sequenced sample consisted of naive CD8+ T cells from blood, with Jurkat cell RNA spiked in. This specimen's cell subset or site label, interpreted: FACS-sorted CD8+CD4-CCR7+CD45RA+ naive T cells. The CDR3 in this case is CTSSPWRGRKGTQYF. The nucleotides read TGCACCAGCAGCCCATGGCGGGGGCGCAAGGGTACGCAGTATTTT.